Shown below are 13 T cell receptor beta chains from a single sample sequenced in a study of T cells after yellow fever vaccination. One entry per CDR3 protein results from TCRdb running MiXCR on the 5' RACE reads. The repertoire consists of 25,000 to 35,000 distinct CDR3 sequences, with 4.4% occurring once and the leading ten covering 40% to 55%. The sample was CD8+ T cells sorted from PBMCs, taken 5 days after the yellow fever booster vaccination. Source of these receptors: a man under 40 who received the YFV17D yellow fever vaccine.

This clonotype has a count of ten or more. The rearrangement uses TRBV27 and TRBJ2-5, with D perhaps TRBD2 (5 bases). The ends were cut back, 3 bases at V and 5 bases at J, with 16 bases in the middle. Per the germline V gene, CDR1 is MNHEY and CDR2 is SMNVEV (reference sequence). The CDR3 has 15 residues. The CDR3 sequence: CASSFFRGNPETQYF. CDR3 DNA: TGTGCCAGCAGTTTTTTCCGGGGAAACCCCGAGACCCAGTACTTC.

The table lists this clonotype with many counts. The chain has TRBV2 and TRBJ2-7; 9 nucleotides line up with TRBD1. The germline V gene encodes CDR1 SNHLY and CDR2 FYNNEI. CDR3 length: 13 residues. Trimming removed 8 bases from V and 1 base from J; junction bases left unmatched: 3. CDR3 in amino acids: CASHGQGSYEQYF. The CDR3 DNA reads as TGTGCCAGCCACGGACAGGGGTCCTACGAGCAGTACTTC.

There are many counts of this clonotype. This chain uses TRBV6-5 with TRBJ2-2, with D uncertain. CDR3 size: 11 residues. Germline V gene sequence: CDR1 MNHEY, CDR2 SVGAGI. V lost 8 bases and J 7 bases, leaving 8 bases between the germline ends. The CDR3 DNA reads TGTGCCAGCCGTAAGGGCGGGGAGCTGTTTTTT. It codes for CASRKGGELFF.

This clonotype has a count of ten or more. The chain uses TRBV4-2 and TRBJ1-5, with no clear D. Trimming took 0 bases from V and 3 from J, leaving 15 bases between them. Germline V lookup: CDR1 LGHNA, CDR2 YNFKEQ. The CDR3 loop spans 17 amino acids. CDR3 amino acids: CASSQDLLSRFNQPQHF. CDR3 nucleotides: TGTGCCAGCAGCCAAGATCTTCTAAGTAGGTTCAATCAGCCCCAGCATTTT.

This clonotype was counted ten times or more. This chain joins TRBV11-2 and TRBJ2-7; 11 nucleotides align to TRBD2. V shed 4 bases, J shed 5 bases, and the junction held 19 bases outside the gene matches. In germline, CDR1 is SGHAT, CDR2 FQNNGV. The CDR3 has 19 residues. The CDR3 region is CASSSWGVLFSGREDEQYF. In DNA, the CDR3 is TGTGCCAGCAGCTCCTGGGGGGTACTATTTAGCGGGAGGGAGGACGAGCAGTACTTC.

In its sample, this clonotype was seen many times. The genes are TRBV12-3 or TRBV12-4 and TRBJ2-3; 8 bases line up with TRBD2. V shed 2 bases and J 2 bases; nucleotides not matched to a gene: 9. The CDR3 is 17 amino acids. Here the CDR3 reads CASSLYGLAGTTDTQYF. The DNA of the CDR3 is TGTGCCAGCAGTTTATACGGTTTAGCGGGGACCACAGATACGCAGTATTTT.

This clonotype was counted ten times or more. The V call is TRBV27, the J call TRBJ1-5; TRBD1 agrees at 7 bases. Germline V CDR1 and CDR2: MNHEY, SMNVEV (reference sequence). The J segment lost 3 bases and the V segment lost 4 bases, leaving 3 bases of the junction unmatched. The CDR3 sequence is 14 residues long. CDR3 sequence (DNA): TGTGCCAGCAGTTCAACAGGGGCCAATCAGCCCCAGCATTTT. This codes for CASSSTGANQPQHF.

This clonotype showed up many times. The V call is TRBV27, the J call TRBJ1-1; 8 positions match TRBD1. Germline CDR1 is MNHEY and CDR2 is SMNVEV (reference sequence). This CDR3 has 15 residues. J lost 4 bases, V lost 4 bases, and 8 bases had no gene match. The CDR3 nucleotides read TGTGCCAGCAGTTCAGGGGGCGCGGTAGGCACTGAAGCTTTCTTT. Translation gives CASSSGGAVGTEAFF.

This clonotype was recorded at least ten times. CDR3 region: CSVVSGNGFEQYF. The CDR3 DNA sequence: TGCAGCGTTGTTTCTGGGAATGGCTTCGAGCAGTACTTC. This sequence joins TRBV29-1 and TRBJ2-7; no firm D call. This CDR3 contains 13 residues. CDR1 is SQVTM and CDR2 is ANQGSEA in the germline V gene. Trimming left V 4 bases short and J 6 bases short, with 16 bases between.

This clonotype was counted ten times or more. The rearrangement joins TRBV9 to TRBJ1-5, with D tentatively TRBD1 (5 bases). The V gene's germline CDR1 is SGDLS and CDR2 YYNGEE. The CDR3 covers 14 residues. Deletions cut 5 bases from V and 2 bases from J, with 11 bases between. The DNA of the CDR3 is TGTGCCAGCAGTTCCCAGGGTGGCAATCAGCCCCAGCATTTT. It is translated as CASSSQGGNQPQHF.

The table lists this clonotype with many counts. CDR3 protein: CASSFNAGFPQETQYF. CDR3 bases: TGTGCCAGCAGCTTCAATGCGGGGTTTCCCCAAGAGACCCAGTACTTC. The rearrangement uses TRBV7-8 and TRBJ2-5; D might be TRBD2 (6 bases). The CDR3 has 16 amino acids. Trimming pared 3 bases from V and 1 base from J, leaving 15 bases between. Germline lookup yields CDR1 SGHVS and CDR2 FQNEAQ.

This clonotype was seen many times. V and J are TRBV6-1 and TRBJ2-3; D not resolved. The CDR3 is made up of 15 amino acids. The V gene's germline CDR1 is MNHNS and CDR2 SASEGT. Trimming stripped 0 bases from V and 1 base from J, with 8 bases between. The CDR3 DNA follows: TGTGCCAGCAGTGAAGCCCTAGTAGGCACAGATACGCAGTATTTT. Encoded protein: CASSEALVGTDTQYF.

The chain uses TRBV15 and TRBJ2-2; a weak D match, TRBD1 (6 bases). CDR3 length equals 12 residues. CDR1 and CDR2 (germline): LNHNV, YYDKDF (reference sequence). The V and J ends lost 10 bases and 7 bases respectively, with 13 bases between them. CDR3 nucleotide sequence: TGTGCCATCGGAACAGGGATCGGGGAGCTGTTTTTT. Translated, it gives CAIGTGIGELFF.